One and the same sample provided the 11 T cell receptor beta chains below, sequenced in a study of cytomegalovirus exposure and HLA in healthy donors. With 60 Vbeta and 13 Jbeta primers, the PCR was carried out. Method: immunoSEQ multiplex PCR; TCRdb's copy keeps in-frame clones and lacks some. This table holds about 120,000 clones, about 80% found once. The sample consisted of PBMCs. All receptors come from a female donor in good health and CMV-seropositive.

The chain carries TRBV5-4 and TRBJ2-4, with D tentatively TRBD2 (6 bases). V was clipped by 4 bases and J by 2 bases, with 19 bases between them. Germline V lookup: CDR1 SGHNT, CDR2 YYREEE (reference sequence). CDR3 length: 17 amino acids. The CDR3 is CASSTGGLSGPKNIQYF. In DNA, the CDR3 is TGTGCCAGCAGCACCGGGGGATTGTCTGGGCCCAAAAACATTCAGTACTTC.

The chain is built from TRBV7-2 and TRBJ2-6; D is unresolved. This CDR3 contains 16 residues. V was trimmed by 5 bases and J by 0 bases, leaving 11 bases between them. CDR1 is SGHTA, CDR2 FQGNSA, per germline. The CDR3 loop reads CASSAQTGSGANVLTF. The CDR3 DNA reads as TGTGCCAGCAGCGCCCAGACGGGCTCTGGGGCCAACGTCCTGACTTTC.

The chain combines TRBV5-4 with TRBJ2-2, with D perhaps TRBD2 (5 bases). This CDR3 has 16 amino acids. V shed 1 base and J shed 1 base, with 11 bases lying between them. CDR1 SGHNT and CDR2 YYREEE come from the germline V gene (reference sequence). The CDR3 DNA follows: TGTGCCAGCAGCTTGTTCATCGCGGGGAACACCGGGGAGCTGTTTTTT. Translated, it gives CASSLFIAGNTGELFF.

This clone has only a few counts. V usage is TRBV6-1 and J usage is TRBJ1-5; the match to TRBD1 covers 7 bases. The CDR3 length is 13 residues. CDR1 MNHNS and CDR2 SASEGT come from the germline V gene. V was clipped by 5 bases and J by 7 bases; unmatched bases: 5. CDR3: CASSLGGQQPQHF. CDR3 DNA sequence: TGTGCCAGCAGTTTAGGGGGCCAGCAGCCCCAGCATTTT.

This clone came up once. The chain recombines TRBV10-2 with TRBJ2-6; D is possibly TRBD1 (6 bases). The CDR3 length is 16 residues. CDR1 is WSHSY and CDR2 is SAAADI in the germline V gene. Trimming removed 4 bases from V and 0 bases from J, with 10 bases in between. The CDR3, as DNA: TGCGCCAGCAGTGGACAGGTTATCTCTGGGGCCAACGTCCTGACTTTC. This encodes CASSGQVISGANVLTF.

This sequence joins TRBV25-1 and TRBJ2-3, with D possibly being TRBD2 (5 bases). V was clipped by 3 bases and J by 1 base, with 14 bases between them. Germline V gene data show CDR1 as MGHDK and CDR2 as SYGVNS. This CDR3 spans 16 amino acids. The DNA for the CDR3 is TGTGCCAGCAGTGATAGGCTAGGGAGTGGCACAGATACGCAGTATTTT. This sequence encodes CASSDRLGSGTDTQYF.

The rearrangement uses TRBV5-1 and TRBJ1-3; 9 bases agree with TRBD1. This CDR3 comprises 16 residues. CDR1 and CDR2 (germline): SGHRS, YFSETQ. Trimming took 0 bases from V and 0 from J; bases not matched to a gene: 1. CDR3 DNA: TGCGCCAGCAGCTTGGGGGACAGGGACTCTGGAAACACCATATATTTT. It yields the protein CASSLGDRDSGNTIYF.

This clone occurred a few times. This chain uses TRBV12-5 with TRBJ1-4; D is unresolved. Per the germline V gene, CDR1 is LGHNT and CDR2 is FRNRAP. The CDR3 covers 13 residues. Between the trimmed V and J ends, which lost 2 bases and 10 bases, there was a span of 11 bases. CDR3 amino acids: CASGLHAEVKLFF. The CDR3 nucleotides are TGTGCTAGTGGTTTGCACGCAGAGGTAAAACTGTTTTTT.

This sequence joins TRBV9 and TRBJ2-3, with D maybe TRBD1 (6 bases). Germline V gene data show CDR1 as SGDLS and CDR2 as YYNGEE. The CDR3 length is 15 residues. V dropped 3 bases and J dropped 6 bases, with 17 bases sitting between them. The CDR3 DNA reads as TGTGCCAGCAGCGGCACAGGGTCTACTTTCGATACGCAGTATTTT. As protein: CASSGTGSTFDTQYF.

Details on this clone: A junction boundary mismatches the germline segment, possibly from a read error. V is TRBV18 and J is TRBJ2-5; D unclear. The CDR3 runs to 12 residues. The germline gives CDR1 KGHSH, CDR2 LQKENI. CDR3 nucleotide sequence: TGTGCCAGCTCACCCATCCAAGAGATCCAGTACTTC. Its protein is CASSPIQEIQYF.

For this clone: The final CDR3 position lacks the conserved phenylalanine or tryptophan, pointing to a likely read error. CDR3 in DNA: TGTGCCAGTCAGGGATATAACTATGGCTACACCCTC. This encodes CASQGYNYGYTL. The chain uses TRBV2 and TRBJ1-2; perhaps TRBD1 as D (5 bases). The CDR3 has 12 amino acids. The V and J ends lost 9 bases and 1 base respectively, with 9 bases between them. CDR1 SNHLY and CDR2 FYNNEI come from the germline V gene.